These T cell receptor beta chains were read from a single sample in a study of T cells after yellow fever vaccination. TCRdb ran MiXCR on the 5' RACE reads and lists one entry per CDR3 protein. The table records around 330,000 distinct CDR3 sequences, roughly 4% of them present only once. Sequenced material: PBMCs, taken on the day of the yellow fever booster vaccination. The receptor source for this set is a man between 18 and 35 years old who received the YFV17D yellow fever vaccine. Each CDR3 is given with its conserved first and last residue. Each record gives: V gene, J gene, D gene, clone size, CDR3 DNA, CDR3 protein. The D gene is left open where the match is weak. Only some rows state a clone size, as once, few, many or a class for expanded clones.

>TRBV7-3|TRBJ2-4|TRBD1|many
TGTGCCAGCAGCCTAGGGACAGCCAACGGCATTCAGTACTTC
CASSLGTANGIQYF
>TRBV12-3/TRBV12-4|TRBJ1-2|-|few
TGTGCCAGCAGTGAACAGGGCCTCTATGGCTACACCTTC
CASSEQGLYGYTF
>TRBV9|TRBJ2-6|TRBD2|-
TGTGCCAGCAGCGTAGCGGGGGGACCGGGCTCTGGGGCCAACGTCCTGACTTTC
CASSVAGGPGSGANVLTF
>TRBV6-2/TRBV6-3|TRBJ2-2|-|few
TGTGCCAGCAGTTTAACCGGGACACGGGGCGGGGAGCTGTTTTTT
CASSLTGTRGGELFF
>TRBV9|TRBJ2-5|TRBD1|many
TGTGCCAGCAGCATCGGGACAGATCAAGAGACCCAGTACTTC
CASSIGTDQETQYF
>TRBV11-3|TRBJ1-2|-|-
TGTGCCAGCAGCCTGGGCGGGGACGGAGCTAACTATGGCTACACCTTC
CASSLGGDGANYGYTF
>TRBV12-3/TRBV12-4|TRBJ2-2|TRBD2|-
TGTGCCAGCCGCGAGGGACTAGCGGGGGCTACGAACACCGGGGAGCTGTTTTTT
CASREGLAGATNTGELFF
>TRBV7-2|TRBJ2-5|TRBD1|-
TGTGCCAGCAGCTGGACAGGTTCGGGGGAGACCCAGTACTTC
CASSWTGSGETQYF
>TRBV5-6|TRBJ2-5|-|few
TGTGCCAGCAGCTTGGACCGGGACGCAACAGAGACCCAGTACTTC
CASSLDRDATETQYF
>TRBV7-3|TRBJ2-1|TRBD2|-
TGTGCCAGCAGCTTCCTAGCGGGGCCCTACAATGAGCAGTTCTTC
CASSFLAGPYNEQFF
>TRBV7-2|TRBJ2-3|-|many
TGTGCCAGCAGCTCCACCCGTAGGACGGAGGCTAGCACAGATACGCAGTATTTT
CASSSTRRTEASTDTQYF
>TRBV27|TRBJ2-4|-|many
TGTGCCAGCAGTTCCCCCCGGGCCGTAAACATTCAGTACTTC
CASSSPRAVNIQYF
>TRBV19|TRBJ2-5|-|-
TGTGCCAGTAGTAAACCCCTCGGGACGGCCGAGGTACAGACCCAGTACTTC
CASSKPLGTAEVQTQYF
>TRBV6-4|TRBJ2-1|-|many
TGTGCCAGCAGTGACTCGGTTGGGGCTAATAGCTCCTACAATGAGCAGTTCTTC
CASSDSVGANSSYNEQFF
>TRBV6-5|TRBJ1-5|-|few
TGTGCCAGCAGCCACGGACAGTTCAATCAGCCCCAGCATTTT
CASSHGQFNQPQHF
>TRBV7-9|TRBJ2-5|-|many
TGTGCCAGCAGCGGCTCGGGGGACAGCCAAGAGACCCAGTACTTC
CASSGSGDSQETQYF
>TRBV28|TRBJ2-5|-|-
TGTGCCAGCAATCTGGGGCGCTTAGAGACCCAGTACTTC
CASNLGRLETQYF
>TRBV10-3|TRBJ1-1|TRBD1|few
TGTGCCATCAGTGATCAGGGGGGGAACACTGAAGCTTTCTTT
CAISDQGGNTEAFF
>TRBV12-3/TRBV12-4|TRBJ2-3|TRBD1|many
TGTGCCAGCAGTAGCAGGGGGCAGGACACAGATACGCAGTATTTT
CASSSRGQDTDTQYF
>TRBV7-7|TRBJ1-6|-|many
TGTGCCAGCGCCAAAGGAACTTACAGGCGAAGCTCCTATAATTCACCCCTCCACTTT
CASAKGTYRRSSYNSPLHF
>TRBV5-6|TRBJ2-1|TRBD2|many
TGTGCCAGCAGCTTGGGAGCGGGGGCCGACAATGAGCAGTTCTTC
CASSLGAGADNEQFF
>TRBV5-1|TRBJ2-7|-|many
TGCGCCAGCAGCTTGAAGGGTTTTAGCTCCTACGAGCAGTACTTC
CASSLKGFSSYEQYF
>TRBV25-1|TRBJ2-7|-|-
TGTGCCAGCAGCGAATGGGGCCCCACAGGACACGAGCAGTACTTC
CASSEWGPTGHEQYF
>TRBV5-4|TRBJ1-2|-|-
TGTGCCAGCAGCTCAGAGGCAAACTATGGCTACACCTTC
CASSSEANYGYTF
>TRBV21-1|TRBJ1-4|-|few
TGTGCCAGCAGCAATAGGGGGGGCGCGACTAATGAAAAACTGTTTTTT
CASSNRGGATNEKLFF
>TRBV5-1|TRBJ2-5|-|many
TGCGCCAGCAGCGGGGGGCAAGAGACCCAGTACTTC
CASSGGQETQYF
>TRBV7-3|TRBJ1-6|-|many
TGTGCCAGCAGCCAAAGTTATAATTCACCCCTCCACTTT
CASSQSYNSPLHF
>TRBV2|TRBJ2-7|TRBD2|many
TGTGCCAGCAGTGAACGGGGACTAGCGGGGGGTACGCAGTACTTC
CASSERGLAGGTQYF
>TRBV5-4|TRBJ2-3|TRBD2|many
TGTGCCAGCAGCGTCCCGGGACTAGAGGTTTCAGATACGCAGTATTTT
CASSVPGLEVSDTQYF
>TRBV6-6|TRBJ2-7|TRBD1|-
TGTGCCACCCGGGACAGGGAATTATCCTACGAGCAGTACTTC
CATRDRELSYEQYF
>TRBV12-3/TRBV12-4|TRBJ1-4|TRBD1|-
TGTGCCAGCAGACGTTCGACAGGGGGCAATGAAAAACTGTTTTTT
CASRRSTGGNEKLFF
>TRBV6-5|TRBJ2-1|-|-
TGTGCCAGCAGGCACGGACAGTACAATGAGCAGTTCTTC
CASRHGQYNEQFF
>TRBV5-1|TRBJ1-5|-|-
TGCGCCAGCAGCTTGGGAGTCTCCGCTAGCAATCAGCCCCAGCATTTT
CASSLGVSASNQPQHF
>TRBV15|TRBJ1-4|-|many
TGTGCCACCAGCAGAGTCTTCATGGATGAAAAACTGTTTTTT
CATSRVFMDEKLFF
>TRBV7-9|TRBJ1-1|TRBD1|few
TGTGCCAGCAGCGCAAACAGGGGCGCGGGGAACACTGAAGCTTTCTTT
CASSANRGAGNTEAFF
>TRBV5-1|TRBJ1-6|-|-
TGCGCCAGCAGCTTGGGACGGATTAATTCACCCCTCCACTTT
CASSLGRINSPLHF
>TRBV29-1|TRBJ2-5|TRBD2|many
TGCAGCGTTGAAGGCTCTCCAGGGACTAGCGGGGGCTTCCAAGAGACCCAGTACTTC
CSVEGSPGTSGGFQETQYF
>TRBV9|TRBJ2-3|-|-
TGTGCCAGCAGCGTAGGGAGGGAAGATACGCAGTATTTT
CASSVGREDTQYF
>TRBV7-2|TRBJ2-5|TRBD2|many
TGTGCCAGCAGATTAACTAGCGGGCGGGGAGAGACCCAGTACTTC
CASRLTSGRGETQYF
>TRBV5-1|TRBJ2-7|-|-
TGCGCCAGCAGCTTGGTTCCGGCGGGCTACGAGCAGTACTTC
CASSLVPAGYEQYF
>TRBV1|TRBJ2-7|-|many
TGCACCAGCAGCCAGACAGGGGGTGAAACCTACGAGCAGTACTTC
CTSSQTGGETYEQYF
>TRBV28|TRBJ2-1|TRBD2|-
TGTGCCAGCAGACGCGGGGGGGGGCTCGGCTTC
CASRRGGGLGF
>TRBV7-9|TRBJ2-5|TRBD2|many
TGTGCCAGCAGCTTCGGCGGGGGACAAGAGACCCAGTACTTC
CASSFGGGQETQYF
>TRBV25-1|TRBJ2-5|TRBD2|many
TGTGCCAGCAGTGATACGGGGGGGCGAGAGACCCAGTACTTC
CASSDTGGRETQYF
>TRBV4-1|TRBJ2-5|-|-
TGCGCCAGCAGCCAAGGGATCAAAGAGACCCAGTACTTC
CASSQGIKETQYF
>TRBV6-5|TRBJ1-2|-|-
TGTGCCAGCAGCCGGGACATATCTATCCCCCCTCGCACCTTC
CASSRDISIPPRTF
>TRBV7-3|TRBJ2-1|-|many
TGTGCCAGCAGCTTACAGGGACTTTACAATGAGCAGTTCTTC
CASSLQGLYNEQFF
>TRBV30|TRBJ2-5|-|few
TGTGCCTGGACGATCGGGGAGACCCAGTACTTC
CAWTIGETQYF
>TRBV24-1|TRBJ2-2|-|many
TGTGCCACCAGTGTCGGGGACACCGGGGAGCTGTTTTTT
CATSVGDTGELFF
>TRBV7-8|TRBJ1-2|-|-
TGTGCCAGCAGTCACTTCGACAGTCCCTATGGCTACACCTTC
CASSHFDSPYGYTF
>TRBV5-1|TRBJ1-1|-|many
TGCGCCAGCAGCTTCGAACAGGAGAACACTGAAGCTTTCTTT
CASSFEQENTEAFF
>TRBV20-1|TRBJ1-4|-|many
TGCAGTGCGGCCGGGACGGATAATGAAAAACTGTTTTTT
CSAAGTDNEKLFF
>TRBV5-1|TRBJ2-1|-|many
TGCGCCAGCGCCAACGGGGAAGGGGCCTACAATGAGCAGTTCTTC
CASANGEGAYNEQFF
>TRBV6-6|TRBJ2-2|TRBD1|-
TGTGCCAGCAGTCGCCCCCCGGGACAGGGGAACACCGGGGAGCTGTTTTTT
CASSRPPGQGNTGELFF
>TRBV20-1|TRBJ2-4|TRBD1|many
TGCAGTGCTACATCCCCCGGGACAGGCAATTCCATTCAGTACTTC
CSATSPGTGNSIQYF
>TRBV20-1|TRBJ2-3|-|many
TGCAGTGCTAGTAGCCACTCCGCGGGCGATACGCAGTATTTT
CSASSHSAGDTQYF
>TRBV7-2|TRBJ2-5|-|many
TGTGCCAGCAGCTTCGGGCAGTGGAGAGAGACCCAGTACTTC
CASSFGQWRETQYF